This paragraph covers one T cell receptor (beta chain) sequence. Its specificity is not known. Trimming cost V 5 bases and J 6 bases; bases outside gene matches: 10. CDR1 is SNHLY, CDR2 FYNNEI, per germline. This CDR3 is 15 amino acids long. The data originate from a study of T cell responses to AZD1222 COVID-19 vaccine. Study-level results: The span of vaccine-associated CD4 TCRs extended across spike, with dominance at 160-218 and 743-854. A mostly white British donor set with more females was recruited, and clonal diversity was possibly underestimated. Only a handful of people who got AZD1222 tested seropositive at baseline.

Measured with immunoSEQ multiplex PCR; TCRdb has only the in-frame clones, and not every one. The sample includes some 140,000 clones, 90% to 95% of them seen just once. V and J are TRBV2 and TRBJ1-5; TRBD1 matches 7 bases. The source material was peripheral blood, sampled on day 0 of AZD1222 vaccination. This TCR was sampled from an adult in good health. CDR3 protein: CASSTDRADGQPQHF. Here the CDR3 DNA reads TGTGCCAGCAGTACCGACAGGGCTGACGGTCAGCCCCAGCATTTT.